This passage covers 10 T cell receptor beta chains from one sample sequenced in a study of blood T cell repertoires in COVID-19. TCRdb's table, derived via immunoSEQ multiplex PCR, lists solely in-frame clones and lacks some. The profile shows roughly 360,000 clones, 88% of them singletons. Sequencing used PBMCs or T cells enriched from blood (not recorded which). These receptor sequences come from a woman in her twenties or thirties with acute COVID-19.

CDR3 coding DNA: TGTGCCAGCAGTTCCATCCAGGGGGCCGAGCAGTACTTC. It encodes CASSSIQGAEQYF. V gene TRBV27 combines with J gene TRBJ2-7; TRBD1 matches at 8 bases. V was pared by 4 bases and J by 6 bases, with 5 bases of the junction left unmatched. The CDR3 length is 13 residues. The germline gives CDR1 MNHEY, CDR2 SMNVEV (reference sequence).

This sequence joins TRBV19 and TRBJ1-4; possibly TRBD1 for D (6 bases). Between the trimmed V and J ends, which lost 5 bases and 6 bases, there was a span of 25 bases. This CDR3 has 18 residues. Germline CDR1 reads LNHDA; CDR2 reads SQIVND (reference sequence). CDR3 coding DNA: TGTGCCAGTAGTCGCCGCCCCAGTAACAGGGTTACGGATGAAAAACTGTTTTTT. The encoded protein is CASSRRPSNRVTDEKLFF.

The chain joins TRBV3-1 (or the pseudogene TRBV3-2) to TRBJ2-5; D gene ambiguous. Trimming pared 5 bases from V and 2 bases from J, leaving 6 bases between. This CDR3 region has 12 residues. Germline CDR1 is LGHDT and CDR2 is YNNKEL (reference sequence). The CDR3 reads CASSWLQETQYF. In DNA form, the CDR3 reads TGTGCCAGCAGCTGGCTTCAAGAGACCCAGTACTTC.

The chain recombines TRBV7-3 with TRBJ2-3; TRBD2 matches 8 bases. This CDR3 region has 16 residues. Unmatched junction bases numbered 7, after V lost 4 bases and J lost 1 base. Germline CDR1 reads SGHTA; CDR2 reads FQGTGA. CDR3 DNA sequence: TGTGCCAGCAGCTACGTAGCGGGGTCCCGCACAGATACGCAGTATTTT. Translation gives CASSYVAGSRTDTQYF. The full variable domain, in which reference TRBV7-3 and TRBJ2-3 provide the parts outside the CDR3, is GAGVSQTPSNKVTEKGKYVELRCDPISGHTALYWYRQSLGQGPEFLIYFQGTGAADDSGLPNDRFFAVRPEGSVSTLKIQRTERGDSAVYLCASSYVAGSRTDTQYFGPGTRLTVL.

V gene TRBV4-1 combines with J gene TRBJ2-3; TRBD2 is a possible D gene (5 bases). Germline CDR1 and CDR2: MGHRA and YSYEKL. The CDR3 contains 17 residues. V was shortened by 2 bases and J by 3 bases, with 18 bases between the two germline ends. Written as DNA, the CDR3 is TGCGCCAGCAGCCAAACCCCGGACTTAGCCATTACAGATACGCAGTATTTT. Its translation: CASSQTPDLAITDTQYF.

The CDR3 region has the DNA TGTGCCACCGAACCCGGGGGGGCCGCCGGGGAGCTGTTTTTT. Translating it yields CATEPGGAAGELFF. This chain uses TRBV24-1 with TRBJ2-2; 8 bases match TRBD2. After removal of 9 bases from V and 6 bases from J, the junction contained 8 bases not matched to a gene. Germline loops: CDR1 KGHDR, CDR2 SFDVKD. There are 14 residues in the CDR3.

This clone was recorded a few times. CDR3 bases: TGTGCCAGCAGCCGCCACAGGGAAGGCTATGGCTACACCTTC. It translates to CASSRHREGYGYTF. The chain employs TRBV11-2 and TRBJ1-2, with a possible D match to TRBD1 (6 bases). The CDR3 is 14 amino acids. Trimming shortened V by 5 bases and J by 4 bases, and 14 bases separated the two germline ends. CDR1 is SGHAT and CDR2 is FQNNGV in the germline V gene.

This chain connects TRBV3-1 (or the pseudogene TRBV3-2) to TRBJ2-1; D is ambiguous. Trimming shortened V by 3 bases and J by 6 bases, and 3 bases separated the two germline ends. CDR3 length equals 11 residues. The germline CDR1 and CDR2 sequences are LGHDT and YNNKEL (reference sequence). In DNA, the CDR3 is TGTGCCAGCAGCCACTTCAATGAGCAGTTCTTC. It yields the protein CASSHFNEQFF.

In DNA form, the CDR3 reads TGCGCCAGCAGTGAGCCGGGACTAGCGGGGGGGAACACCGGGGAGCTGTTTTTT. This encodes CASSEPGLAGGNTGELFF. The V call is TRBV10-1, the J call TRBJ2-2; TRBD2 aligns across 15 bases. The germline V gene encodes CDR1 WNHNN and CDR2 SYGVQD (reference sequence). CDR3 length: 18 amino acids. With V trimmed by 2 bases and J by 1 base, 2 bases remained unmatched.

The CDR3 coding sequence is TGCGCCAGCAGTGAAACCGGGGTTCCTTATTCACCCCTCCACTTT. It is translated as CASSETGVPYSPLHF. J is TRBJ1-6 and V is TRBV10-2; D remains unclear. V was clipped by 3 bases and J by 8 bases, with 14 bases between them. Germline lookup yields CDR1 WSHSY and CDR2 SAAADI. This CDR3 spans 15 amino acids.